This is a list of T cell receptor beta chains from one sample in a study of pediatric ulcerative colitis. The method was immunoSEQ multiplex PCR; TCRdb's version includes in-frame clones alone and lacks a portion of them. The sample includes roughly 25,000 clones, 70% to 75% of them seen just once. The specimen was gut tissue. These TCRs come from a boy aged 5 to 17 with severe ulcerative colitis. Each CDR3 is given with its conserved first and last residue. D genes are given only for firm matches. Clone size, where shown, is once, few, many, or a class for clones that have expanded.

size: .; D: TRBD2; J: TRBJ2-4; V: TRBV4-2; DNA: TGTGCCAGCAGCCCCCGGGGAGGGGAGGACATTCAGTACTTC; CDR3: CASSPRGGEDIQYF
size: .; D: .; J: TRBJ1-5; V: TRBV5-1; DNA: TGCGCCAGCAGCGCGTGGGACCCTAAAGATCAGCCCCAGCATTTT; CDR3: CASSAWDPKDQPQHF
size: .; D: .; J: TRBJ2-2; V: TRBV6-1; DNA: TGTGCCAGCAGTGAAGTGATAGCATACACCGGGGAGCTGTTTTTT; CDR3: CASSEVIAYTGELFF
size: .; D: TRBD1; J: TRBJ2-5; V: TRBV18; DNA: TGTGCCAGCTCCATACAGGGGGGCCAAGAGACCCAGTACTTC; CDR3: CASSIQGGQETQYF
size: .; D: .; J: TRBJ2-2; V: TRBV5-6; DNA: TGTGCCAGCAGCTTGTTTGGGACGAACACCGGGGAGCTGTTTTTT; CDR3: CASSLFGTNTGELFF
size: .; D: TRBD2; J: TRBJ2-2; V: TRBV7-2; DNA: TGTGCCAGCAGCTGGGCCGGGGGGATACCCGGGGAGCTGTTTTTT; CDR3: CASSWAGGIPGELFF
size: .; D: TRBD1; J: TRBJ2-7; V: TRBV27; DNA: TGTGCCAGCAGTAGAGACAGGGCCTCCTACGAGCAGTACTTC; CDR3: CASSRDRASYEQYF
size: .; D: .; J: TRBJ2-1; V: TRBV19; DNA: TGTGCCAGTAGTATTTTTCTAGCGCCCTCCTACAATGAGCAGTTCTTC; CDR3: CASSIFLAPSYNEQFF
size: .; D: .; J: TRBJ1-1; V: TRBV28; DNA: TGTGCCAGCAGTTCCACTGGAGGGCGCACTGAAGCTTTCTTT; CDR3: CASSSTGGRTEAFF
size: .; D: TRBD2; J: TRBJ2-1; V: TRBV4-3; DNA: TGCGCCAGCAGCCGAGGAGCGGGAGGGTACAATGAGCAGTTCTTC; CDR3: CASSRGAGGYNEQFF
size: .; D: .; J: TRBJ2-1; V: TRBV5-6; DNA: TGTGCCAGCAGCGGGTTAGCAGTCTCCTACAATGAGCAGTTCTTC; CDR3: CASSGLAVSYNEQFF
size: .; D: .; J: TRBJ2-3; V: TRBV5-4; DNA: TGTGCCAGCAGCTTGGAGGCAGGGCCTGGCACAGATACGCAGTATTTT; CDR3: CASSLEAGPGTDTQYF
size: .; D: .; J: TRBJ1-1; V: TRBV14; DNA: TGTGCCAGCAGCCAAGATCATTACTTGACAGGACTGAACACTGAAGCTTTCTTT; CDR3: CASSQDHYLTGLNTEAFF
size: .; D: .; J: TRBJ1-2; V: TRBV7-2; DNA: TGTGCCAGCAGCTTAGCGCTATTCGGCTATGGCTACACCTTC; CDR3: CASSLALFGYGYTF
size: .; D: TRBD2; J: TRBJ2-7; V: TRBV10-1; DNA: TGCGCCAGCAGTGAGTACGCGGGACTAGCGGGCGGGAGCTCCTACGAGCAGTACTTC; CDR3: CASSEYAGLAGGSSYEQYF
size: .; D: .; J: TRBJ2-1; V: TRBV6-6; DNA: TGTGCCAGCAGACGAACATCGGACTCTAATGAGCAGTTCTTC; CDR3: CASRRTSDSNEQFF
size: .; D: .; J: TRBJ1-1; V: TRBV7-9; DNA: TGTGCCAGCAGCTTATTTCGGGGCCGTTGGGCCATGAACACTGAAGCTTTCTTT; CDR3: CASSLFRGRWAMNTEAFF
size: .; D: .; J: TRBJ2-7; V: TRBV7-2; DNA: TGTGCCAGCAGCTTAGGCGGCCTCACAACCTACGAGCAGTACTTC; CDR3: CASSLGGLTTYEQYF
size: few; D: .; J: TRBJ1-5; V: TRBV5-8; DNA: TGTGCCAGCAGCCGCGGACAGATCAATCAGCCCCAGCATTTT; CDR3: CASSRGQINQPQHF
size: .; D: TRBD1; J: TRBJ1-4; V: TRBV27; DNA: TGTGCCAGCAGCCGGGGACAGGGGAGTGAAAAACTGTTTTTT; CDR3: CASSRGQGSEKLFF
size: .; D: .; J: TRBJ2-7; V: TRBV29-1; DNA: TGCAGCGTTAGACCGACGAACTACGAGCAGTACTTC; CDR3: CSVRPTNYEQYF
size: once; D: TRBD1; J: TRBJ2-1; V: TRBV7-2; DNA: TGTGCCAGCAGCTGGGACAGGGGAGCAAATGAGCAGTTCTTC; CDR3: CASSWDRGANEQFF
size: .; D: TRBD1; J: TRBJ2-7; V: TRBV7-9; DNA: TGTGCCAGCAGCTTAGAGGGACAGGGGGAGTACGAGCAGTACTTC; CDR3: CASSLEGQGEYEQYF
size: .; D: .; J: TRBJ2-5; V: TRBV15; DNA: TGTGCCACCAGCAGAGGGGGGGCGCATGAGACCCAGTACTTC; CDR3: CATSRGGAHETQYF
size: .; D: .; J: TRBJ1-1; V: TRBV14; DNA: TGTGCCAGCAGCCAAGTATGGACAGTGAACACTGAAGCTTTCTTT; CDR3: CASSQVWTVNTEAFF
size: .; D: .; J: TRBJ2-7; V: TRBV7-9; DNA: TGTGCCAGCAGCTTAGATCCCGGGATCTACGAGCAGTACTTC; CDR3: CASSLDPGIYEQYF
size: .; D: .; J: TRBJ2-5; V: TRBV7-8; DNA: TGTGCCAGCAGCTTATTAGGGCCCACGGGGTTTCAAGAGACCCAGTACTTC; CDR3: CASSLLGPTGFQETQYF
size: few; D: .; J: TRBJ1-2; V: TRBV18; DNA: TGTGCCAGCTCACTTGGACCGAGCCTCTATGGCTACACCTTC; CDR3: CASSLGPSLYGYTF
size: .; D: .; J: TRBJ1-3; V: TRBV7-2; DNA: TGTGCCAGCAGCTTTTTAGGGGGCTCTGGAAACACCATATATTTT; CDR3: CASSFLGGSGNTIYF
size: .; D: TRBD2; J: TRBJ2-1; V: TRBV7-6; DNA: TGTGCCAGCAGCTTAGGGACTAGCGGGTATGGGAATGAGCAGTTCTTC; CDR3: CASSLGTSGYGNEQFF
size: .; D: TRBD2; J: TRBJ2-5; V: TRBV19; DNA: TGTGCCAGTAGTATAGGAAACAGCGGGAGGGCGGAGACCCAGTACTTC; CDR3: CASSIGNSGRAETQYF
size: .; D: .; J: TRBJ2-3; V: TRBV6-4; DNA: TGTGCCAGCAGTGACTCGGGAGGCACAGATACGCAGTATTTT; CDR3: CASSDSGGTDTQYF
size: few; D: .; J: TRBJ2-2; V: TRBV5-8; DNA: TGTGCCAGCAGCTTTGGAGGGAGGCGTGCCGGGGAGCTGTTTTTT; CDR3: CASSFGGRRAGELFF
size: .; D: .; J: TRBJ2-1; V: TRBV7-6; DNA: TGTGCCAGCAGCCAATACAGTACCTACAATGAGCAGTTCTTC; CDR3: CASSQYSTYNEQFF
size: .; D: .; J: TRBJ1-1; V: TRBV29-1; DNA: TGCAGCGTTCGGGGGCACCAGAACACTGAAGCTTTCTTT; CDR3: CSVRGHQNTEAFF
size: .; D: .; J: TRBJ1-1; V: TRBV18; DNA: TGTGCCAGCTCACCGAACACTGAAGCTTTCTTT; CDR3: CASSPNTEAFF
size: .; D: .; J: TRBJ1-2; V: TRBV5-6; DNA: TGTGCCAGCAGCTTGGCTACAGCCCTCGGGGGCTATGGCTACACCTTC; CDR3: CASSLATALGGYGYTF
size: .; D: TRBD2; J: TRBJ2-4; V: TRBV5-6; DNA: TGTGCCAGCTCCAATTACGGGGGGGTCCTAGCCAAAAACATTCAGTACTTC; CDR3: CASSNYGGVLAKNIQYF
size: few; D: .; J: TRBJ2-3; V: TRBV18; DNA: TGTGCCAGCTCACCAGGCCTCACAGATACGCAGTATTTT; CDR3: CASSPGLTDTQYF
size: few; D: .; J: TRBJ2-2; V: TRBV11-2; DNA: TGTGCCAGCAGCCGAGGGCAGTCCGGGGAGCTGTTTTTT; CDR3: CASSRGQSGELFF
size: .; D: .; J: TRBJ2-3; V: TRBV19; DNA: TGTGCCAGTAGCGGGGCTAGCGGCACAGATACGCAGTATTTT; CDR3: CASSGASGTDTQYF
size: .; D: .; J: TRBJ1-2; V: TRBV15; DNA: TGTGCCACCAGCAGAGATATAGGGATTACGGGGGACGGGGCTGGCTACACCTTC; CDR3: CATSRDIGITGDGAGYTF
size: once; D: TRBD2; J: TRBJ2-5; V: TRBV23-1; DNA: TGCGCCAGCACAACTAACGGACTAGGAAGGGGAGAGACCCAGTACTTC; CDR3: CASTTNGLGRGETQYF
size: .; D: .; J: TRBJ2-7; V: TRBV7-2; DNA: TGTGCCAGCAGCTTAGAACTGGGAGGCTACGAGCAGTACTTC; CDR3: CASSLELGGYEQYF
size: .; D: .; J: TRBJ2-2; V: TRBV11-3; DNA: TGTGCCAGCAGCCCTAACACCGGGGAGCTGTTTTTT; CDR3: CASSPNTGELFF
size: .; D: .; J: TRBJ2-3; V: TRBV7-6; DNA: TGTGCCAGCAGCCCCCCCGGAGATACGCAGTATTTT; CDR3: CASSPPGDTQYF
size: .; D: TRBD2; J: TRBJ2-6; V: TRBV10-3; DNA: TGTGCCTCTCGGAGGGAGGGTTTCTCTGGGGCCAACGTCCTGACTTTC; CDR3: CASRREGFSGANVLTF
size: .; D: .; J: TRBJ2-3; V: TRBV6-6; DNA: TGTGCCAGCAGTTACACCTTAGATACGCAGTATTTT; CDR3: CASSYTLDTQYF
size: .; D: .; J: TRBJ2-1; V: TRBV28; DNA: TGTGCCAGCAGTTTGAGCGGGAAGGGGGTCGATGAGCAGTTCTTC; CDR3: CASSLSGKGVDEQFF
size: .; D: .; J: TRBJ1-4; V: TRBV10-3; DNA: TGTGCCATCAGTGTTAACAGCAATGAAAAACTGTTTTTT; CDR3: CAISVNSNEKLFF
size: few; D: .; J: TRBJ1-2; V: TRBV2; DNA: TGTGCCAGCAGTGAAGATGCGACAGGCTATGGCTACACCTTC; CDR3: CASSEDATGYGYTF
size: .; D: .; J: TRBJ2-2; V: TRBV18; DNA: TGTGCCAGCTCACCAGGGGCCGGTACCGGGGAGCTGTTTTTT; CDR3: CASSPGAGTGELFF
size: .; D: .; J: TRBJ2-5; V: TRBV10-1; DNA: TGCGCCAGCAGCGGGCCCCAAGAGACCCAGTACTTC; CDR3: CASSGPQETQYF
size: .; D: .; J: TRBJ1-3; V: TRBV18; DNA: TGTGCCAGCTCACGAGCGATCTCTGGAAACACCATATATTTT; CDR3: CASSRAISGNTIYF